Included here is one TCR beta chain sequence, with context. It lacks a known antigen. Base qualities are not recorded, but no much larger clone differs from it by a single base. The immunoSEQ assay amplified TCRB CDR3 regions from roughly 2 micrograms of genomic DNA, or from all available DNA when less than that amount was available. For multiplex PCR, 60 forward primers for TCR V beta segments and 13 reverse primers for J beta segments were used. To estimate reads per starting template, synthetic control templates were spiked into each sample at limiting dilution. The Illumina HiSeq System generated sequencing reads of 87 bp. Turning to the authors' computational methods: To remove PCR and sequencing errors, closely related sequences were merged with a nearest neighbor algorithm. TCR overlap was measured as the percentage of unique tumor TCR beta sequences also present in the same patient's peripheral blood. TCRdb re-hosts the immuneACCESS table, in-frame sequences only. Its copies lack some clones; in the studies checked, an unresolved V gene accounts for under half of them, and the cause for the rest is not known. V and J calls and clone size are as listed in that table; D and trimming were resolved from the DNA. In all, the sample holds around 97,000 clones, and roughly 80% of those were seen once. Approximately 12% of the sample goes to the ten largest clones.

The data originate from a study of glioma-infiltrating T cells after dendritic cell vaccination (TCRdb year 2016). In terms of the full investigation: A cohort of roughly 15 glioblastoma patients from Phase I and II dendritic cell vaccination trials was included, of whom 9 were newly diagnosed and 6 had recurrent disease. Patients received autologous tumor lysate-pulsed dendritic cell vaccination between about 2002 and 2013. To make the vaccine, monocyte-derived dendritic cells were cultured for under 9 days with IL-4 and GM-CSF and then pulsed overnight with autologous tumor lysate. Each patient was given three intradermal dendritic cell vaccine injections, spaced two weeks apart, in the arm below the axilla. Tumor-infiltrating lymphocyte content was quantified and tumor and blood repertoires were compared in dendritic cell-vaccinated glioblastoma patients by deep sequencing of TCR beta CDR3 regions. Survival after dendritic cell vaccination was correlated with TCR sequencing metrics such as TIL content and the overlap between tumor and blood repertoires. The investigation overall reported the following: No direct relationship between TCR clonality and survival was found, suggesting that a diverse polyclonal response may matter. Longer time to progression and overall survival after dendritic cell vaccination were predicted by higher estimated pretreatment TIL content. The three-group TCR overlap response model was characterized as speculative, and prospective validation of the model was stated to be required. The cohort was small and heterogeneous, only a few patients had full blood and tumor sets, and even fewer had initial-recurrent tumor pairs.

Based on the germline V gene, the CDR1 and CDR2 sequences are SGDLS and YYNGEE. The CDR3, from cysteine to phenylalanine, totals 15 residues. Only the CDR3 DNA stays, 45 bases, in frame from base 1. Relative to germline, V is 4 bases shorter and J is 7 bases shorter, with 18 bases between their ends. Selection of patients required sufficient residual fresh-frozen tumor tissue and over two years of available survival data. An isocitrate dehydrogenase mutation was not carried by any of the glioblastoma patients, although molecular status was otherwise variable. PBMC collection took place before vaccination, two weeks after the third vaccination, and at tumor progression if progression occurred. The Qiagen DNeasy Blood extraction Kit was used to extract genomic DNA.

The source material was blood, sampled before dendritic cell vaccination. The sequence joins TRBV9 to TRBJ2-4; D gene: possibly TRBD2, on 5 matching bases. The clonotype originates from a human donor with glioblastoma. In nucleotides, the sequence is TGTGCCAGCAGCCCCGGGGTGTCTTCCAGGAACATTCAGTACTTC. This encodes CASSPGVSSRNIQYF.